This passage covers 11 T cell receptor beta chains from one sample sequenced in a study of cytomegalovirus exposure and HLA in healthy donors. PCR involved 60 Vbeta and 13 Jbeta primers. The repertoire was sequenced with immunoSEQ multiplex PCR; TCRdb's copy has only in-frame clones and lacks some. The sample includes some 180,000 clones, about 9% of them seen just once. The sequencing input was PBMCs. The receptor source for this set is a woman under 40 in good health and CMV-seropositive.

This clone was observed a handful of times. The chain has TRBV6-4 and TRBJ2-1; 7 bases fit TRBD1. The CDR3 is made up of 15 amino acids. Germline assignment: CDR1 MRHNA and CDR2 SNTAGT. V shed 5 bases, J shed 8 bases, and the junction held 12 bases outside the gene matches. The CDR3 region has the DNA TGTGCCAGCAGTCCTCAGGGGGTGGGGGTCCATGAGCAGTTCTTC. The encoded protein is CASSPQGVGVHEQFF.

As DNA, the CDR3 is TGTGCCAGCAGTGAAGGGACACTGAACACTGAAGCTTTCTTT. It translates to CASSEGTLNTEAFF. This chain uses TRBV6-5 with TRBJ1-1; possibly TRBD1 for D (6 bases). V was pared by 5 bases and J by 0 bases, with 10 bases between. This CDR3 comprises 14 residues. CDR1 and CDR2 from the germline V gene are MNHEY and SVGAGI.

V and J are TRBV25-1 and TRBJ2-1; 9 bases map to TRBD2. The J segment lost 6 bases and the V segment lost 4 bases, leaving 4 bases of the junction unmatched. The germline V gene has CDR1 MGHDK and CDR2 SYGVNS. The CDR3 has 14 amino acids. The CDR3 sequence: CASSGGTSFNEQFF. Written as DNA, the CDR3 is TGTGCCAGCAGTGGCGGGACTAGCTTCAATGAGCAGTTCTTC.

A few counts support this clone. The V call is TRBV6-5, the J call TRBJ2-5; 7 bases agree with TRBD2. Germline values: CDR1 MNHEY, CDR2 SVGAGI. The CDR3 extends over 13 amino acids. Trimming cost V 7 bases and J 5 bases; bases outside gene matches: 7. CDR3 in DNA: TGTGCCAGCACCGACGGGGGGTGGGAGACCCAGTACTTC. Protein product: CASTDGGWETQYF.

This chain connects TRBV2 to TRBJ2-5; 15 bases are shared with TRBD2. J gave up 3 bases and V 5 bases, and 13 bases lay outside the gene matches. Per the germline V gene, CDR1 is SNHLY and CDR2 is FYNNEI. There are 19 residues in the CDR3. The CDR3 spells CASSRQGGLAGGRKETQYF. CDR3 DNA sequence: TGTGCCAGCAGTCGACAGGGCGGACTAGCGGGAGGGCGGAAAGAGACCCAGTACTTC. The full variable domain, with the rest looked up from reference TRBV2 and TRBJ2-5, is EPEVTQTPSHQVTQMGQEVILRCVPISNHLYFYWYRQILGQKVEFLVSFYNNEISEKSEIFDDQFSVERPDGSNFTLKIRSTKLEDSAMYFCASSRQGGLAGGRKETQYFGPGTRLLVL.

This clone appeared a few times. V and J are TRBV5-1 and TRBJ2-7; D unresolved. CDR3 length equals 15 residues. With 2 bases removed from V and 2 bases from J, the gap between germline ends came to 14 bases. Germline CDR1 is SGHRS and CDR2 is YFSETQ. The chain's CDR3 is CASSFDTGITYEQYF. As DNA, the CDR3 is TGCGCCAGCAGCTTTGACACCGGAATAACCTACGAGCAGTACTTC.

This clone turned up a few times. The chain combines TRBV7-2 with TRBJ2-3; D is possibly TRBD2 (7 bases). There are 15 residues in the CDR3. The V end lost 5 bases, the J end lost 5 bases, and 17 bases lay between the germline ends. Germline loops: CDR1 SGHTA, CDR2 FQGNSA. CDR3 residues: CASSIGGREKDTQYF. CDR3 DNA: TGTGCCAGCAGCATCGGGGGGCGGGAGAAAGATACGCAGTATTTT. Based on the CDR3 plus reference TRBV7-2 and TRBJ2-3, the full variable domain is GAGVSQSPSNKVTEKGKDVELRCDPISGHTALYWYRQSLGQGLEFLIYFQGNSAPDKSGLPSDRFSAERTGGSVSTLTIQRTQQEDSAVYLCASSIGGREKDTQYFGPGTRLTVL.

This rearrangement joins TRBV7-9 to TRBJ1-5, with 8 bases aligning to TRBD1. The CDR3 spans 14 residues. Germline values: CDR1 SEHNR, CDR2 FQNEAQ (reference sequence). J gave up 6 bases and V 3 bases, and 4 bases lay outside the gene matches. The CDR3 nucleotides read TGTGCCAGCAGCTTTGGCACAGGGGGTCAGCCCCAGCATTTT. Its translation is CASSFGTGGQPQHF.

V gene TRBV7-6 combines with J gene TRBJ2-7; 9 bases align to TRBD2. CDR1 and CDR2 (germline): SGHVS, FNYEAQ. This CDR3 has 15 residues. V shed 5 bases, J shed 2 bases, and the junction held 7 bases outside the gene matches. CDR3 nucleotides: TGTGCCAGCAGCCCGACTCGGACTAGCGCCTACGAGCAGTACTTC. This encodes CASSPTRTSAYEQYF.

The J gene is TRBJ2-3, the V gene TRBV4-1; TRBD2 matches 9 bases. CDR1 is MGHRA and CDR2 is YSYEKL in the germline V gene. V lost 2 bases and J lost 7; bases outside the gene matches: 10. The CDR3 runs to 16 residues. CDR3 nucleotide sequence: TGCGCCAGCAGCCAATACCTAGCGGGAAAGGAGAATACGCAGTATTTT. This encodes CASSQYLAGKENTQYF.

This clone was observed a handful of times. The same CDR3 is also encoded by other DNA sequences in this sample. The chain has TRBV20-1 and TRBJ1-2, with D tentatively TRBD1 (5 bases). The germline gives CDR1 DFQATT, CDR2 SNEGSKA (reference sequence). V lost 1 base to trimming and J lost 8 bases, with 8 bases between them. This CDR3 is built from 11 residues. This CDR3 is CSARGGGGYTF. CDR3 sequence (DNA): TGCAGTGCTAGAGGCGGGGGGGGCTACACCTTC.